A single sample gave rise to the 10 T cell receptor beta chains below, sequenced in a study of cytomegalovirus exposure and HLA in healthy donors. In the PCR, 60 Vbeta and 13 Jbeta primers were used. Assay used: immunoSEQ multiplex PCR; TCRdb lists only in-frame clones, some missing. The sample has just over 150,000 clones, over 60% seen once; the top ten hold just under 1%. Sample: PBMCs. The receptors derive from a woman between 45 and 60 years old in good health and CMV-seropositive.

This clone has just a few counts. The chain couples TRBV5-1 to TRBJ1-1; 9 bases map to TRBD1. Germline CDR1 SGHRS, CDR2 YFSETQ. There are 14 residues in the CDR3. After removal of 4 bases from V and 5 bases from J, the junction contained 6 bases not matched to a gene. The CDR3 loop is CASSPGQGQTEAFF. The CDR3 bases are TGCGCCAGCAGCCCGGGACAGGGACAAACTGAAGCTTTCTTT.

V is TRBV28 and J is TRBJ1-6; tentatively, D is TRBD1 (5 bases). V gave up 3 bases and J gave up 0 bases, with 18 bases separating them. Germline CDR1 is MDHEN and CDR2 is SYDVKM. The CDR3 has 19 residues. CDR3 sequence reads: CASSLTGGRKSSYNSPLHF. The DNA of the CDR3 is TGTGCCAGCAGTTTGACGGGGGGTAGAAAAAGCTCCTATAATTCACCCCTCCACTTT.

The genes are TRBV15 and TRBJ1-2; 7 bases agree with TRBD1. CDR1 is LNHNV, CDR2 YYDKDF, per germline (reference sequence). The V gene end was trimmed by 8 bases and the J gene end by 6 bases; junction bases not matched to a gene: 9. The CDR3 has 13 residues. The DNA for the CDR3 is TGTGCCACCCGCCTAGACAGGGCCCATGGCTACACCTTC. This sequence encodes CATRLDRAHGYTF.

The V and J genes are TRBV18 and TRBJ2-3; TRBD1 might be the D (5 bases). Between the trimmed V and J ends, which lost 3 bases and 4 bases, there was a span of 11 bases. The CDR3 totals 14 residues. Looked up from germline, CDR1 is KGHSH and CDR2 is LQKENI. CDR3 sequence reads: CASSPGVGADTQYF. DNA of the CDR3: TGTGCCAGCTCACCGGGTGTAGGGGCAGATACGCAGTATTTT.

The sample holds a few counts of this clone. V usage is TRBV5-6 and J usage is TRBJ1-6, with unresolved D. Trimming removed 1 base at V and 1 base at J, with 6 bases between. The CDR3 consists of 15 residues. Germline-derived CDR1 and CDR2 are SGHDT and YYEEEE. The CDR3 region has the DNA TGTGCCAGCAGCTTGCCGGGGTCCTATAATTCACCCCTCCACTTT. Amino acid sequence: CASSLPGSYNSPLHF.

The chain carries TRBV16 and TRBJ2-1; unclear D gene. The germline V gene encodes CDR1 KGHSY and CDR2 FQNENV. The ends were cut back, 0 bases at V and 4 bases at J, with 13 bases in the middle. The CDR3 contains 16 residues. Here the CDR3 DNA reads TGTGCCAGCAGCCAATCTTGGTCGACTCGTTACAATGAGCAGTTCTTC. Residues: CASSQSWSTRYNEQFF.

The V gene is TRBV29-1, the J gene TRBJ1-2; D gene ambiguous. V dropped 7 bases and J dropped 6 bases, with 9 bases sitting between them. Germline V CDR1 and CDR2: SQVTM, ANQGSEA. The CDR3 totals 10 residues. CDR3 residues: CSAHRDGYTF. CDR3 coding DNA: TGCAGCGCCCACCGGGATGGCTACACCTTC.

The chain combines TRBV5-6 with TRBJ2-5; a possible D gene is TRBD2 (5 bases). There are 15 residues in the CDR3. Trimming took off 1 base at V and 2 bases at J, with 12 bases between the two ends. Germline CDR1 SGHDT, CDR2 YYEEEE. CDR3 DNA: TGTGCCAGCAGCTTGTCTGGAGGTCTACAAGAGACCCAGTACTTC. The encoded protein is CASSLSGGLQETQYF.

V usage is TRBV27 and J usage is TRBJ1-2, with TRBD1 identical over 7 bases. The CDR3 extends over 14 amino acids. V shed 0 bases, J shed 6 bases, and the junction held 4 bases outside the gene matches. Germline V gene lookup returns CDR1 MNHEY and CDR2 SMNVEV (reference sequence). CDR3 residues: CASSLSRGSDGYTF. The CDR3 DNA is TGTGCCAGCAGTTTATCCAGGGGGAGCGATGGCTACACCTTC.

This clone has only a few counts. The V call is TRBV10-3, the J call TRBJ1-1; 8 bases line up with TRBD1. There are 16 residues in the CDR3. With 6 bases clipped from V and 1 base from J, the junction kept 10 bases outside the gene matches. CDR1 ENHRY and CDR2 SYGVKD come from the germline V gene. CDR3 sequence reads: CAISTSGTGANTEAFF. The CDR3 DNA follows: TGTGCCATCAGCACCTCTGGGACAGGAGCGAACACTGAAGCTTTCTTT.